This T cell receptor (beta chain) was sequenced during a study of T cell clusters in autoimmune cytopenias. This clonotype is deemed large by its frequency. Each sample's input was around 250 ng genomic DNA, approximately 37,500 genome equivalents. TRB was amplified by touch-down multiplex PCR, primer pools A and B combined. TCRdb re-called the multiplex PCR reads and catalogs CDR3 proteins one per entry, DNA excluded. Found here are around 720 distinct CDR3 sequences; the top ten clones hold around 30%. These data also featured in a second study, about T cell repertoires in aging, cancer and after chemotherapy. That study adds: Median generation probability rose over the chemotherapy interval in each cancer cohort, suggesting rebound thymic output.

Material: peripheral blood. This clonotype originated in a human donor with chronic lymphocytic leukemia.

The CDR3 here is CSAAVGQLTEAFF. The chain links TRBV29-1 to TRBJ1-1; the D call from TCRdb, TRBD1, cannot be confirmed without DNA. The CDR3 extends over 13 amino acids. The germline V gene encodes CDR1 SQVTM and CDR2 ANQGSEA.